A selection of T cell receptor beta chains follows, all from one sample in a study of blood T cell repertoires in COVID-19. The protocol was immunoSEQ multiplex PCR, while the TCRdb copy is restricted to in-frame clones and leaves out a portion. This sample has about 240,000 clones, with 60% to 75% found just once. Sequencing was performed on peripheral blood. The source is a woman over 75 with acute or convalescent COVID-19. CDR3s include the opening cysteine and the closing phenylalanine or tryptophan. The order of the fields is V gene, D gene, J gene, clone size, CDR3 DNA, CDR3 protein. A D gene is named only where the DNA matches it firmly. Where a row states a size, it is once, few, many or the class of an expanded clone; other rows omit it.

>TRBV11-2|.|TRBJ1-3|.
TGTGCCAGCAGCGCCGACAGTGCTGGAAACACCATATATTTT
CASSADSAGNTIYF
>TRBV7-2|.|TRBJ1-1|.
TGTGCCAGCAGCCGCGTTCGCATGAACACTGAAGCTTTCTTT
CASSRVRMNTEAFF
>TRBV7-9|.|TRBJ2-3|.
TGTGCCAGCAGGGAGGAAAGCACAGATACGCAGTATTTT
CASREESTDTQYF
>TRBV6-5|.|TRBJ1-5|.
TGTGCCAGCAGGGCGGGGGGTGGCAATCAGCCCCAGCATTTT
CASRAGGGNQPQHF
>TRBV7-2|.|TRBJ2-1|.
TGTGCCAGCAGCTTCCACGGGAATGCAGGAGAGCAGTTCTTC
CASSFHGNAGEQFF
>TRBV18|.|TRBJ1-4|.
TGTGCCAGCTCCCGGCGGGGCGCTAATGAAAAACTGTTTTTT
CASSRRGANEKLFF
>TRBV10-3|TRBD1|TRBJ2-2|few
TGTGCCATCAGTTCCCAGGGACAGCCCACCGGGGAGCTGTTTTTT
CAISSQGQPTGELFF
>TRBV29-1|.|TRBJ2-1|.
TGCAGCGTTAGGGACTTCAATGAGCAGTTCTTC
CSVRDFNEQFF
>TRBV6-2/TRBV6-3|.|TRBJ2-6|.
TGTGCCAGCAGTTTGGTGGGGCGTGGGGCCAACGTCCTGACTTTC
CASSLVGRGANVLTF
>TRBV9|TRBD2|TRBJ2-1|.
TGTGCCAGCAGCCCCCGGGGGGGAGTATTCCTGAATGAGCAGTTCTTC
CASSPRGGVFLNEQFF
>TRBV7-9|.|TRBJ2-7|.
TGTGCCAGCAGCTTCGGGTCCCTCTACGAGCAGTACTTC
CASSFGSLYEQYF
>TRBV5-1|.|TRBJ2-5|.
TGCGCCAGCAGCCGGGACATCCAAGAGACCCAGTACTTC
CASSRDIQETQYF
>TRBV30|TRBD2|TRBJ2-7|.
TGTGCCTGGAGTGTAGTCCTAGCGGATGAGCAGTACTTC
CAWSVVLADEQYF
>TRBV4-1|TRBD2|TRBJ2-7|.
TGCGCCAGCAGCCAGGCGCGGGGGAGTCTCTACGAGCAGTACTTC
CASSQARGSLYEQYF
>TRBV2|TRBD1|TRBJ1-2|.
TGTGCCAGCAGCGACAGGGCGGAGGGCTACACCTTC
CASSDRAEGYTF
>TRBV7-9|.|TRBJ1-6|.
TGTGCCAGCAGCTTCGGGGGCTCCTATAATTCACCCCTCCACTTT
CASSFGGSYNSPLHF
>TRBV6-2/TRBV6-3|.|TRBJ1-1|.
TGTGCCAGCAGTTACTCGAGGGTTGAAGCTTTCTTT
CASSYSRVEAFF
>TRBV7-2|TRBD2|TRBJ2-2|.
TGTGCCAGCAGCTTAGGCGGGAGGGCCACCGGGGAGCTGTTTTTT
CASSLGGRATGELFF
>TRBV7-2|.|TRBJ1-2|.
TGTGCCAGCAGCTTAGCGGCGGGGAACTATGGCTACACCTTC
CASSLAAGNYGYTF
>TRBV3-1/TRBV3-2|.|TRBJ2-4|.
TGTGCCAGCAGCCAATTCCGGGACTCCAAAAACATTCAGTACTTC
CASSQFRDSKNIQYF
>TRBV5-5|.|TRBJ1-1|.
TGTGCCAGCAGCTTAGGCCCGGGGAGGAACACTGAAGCTTTCTTT
CASSLGPGRNTEAFF
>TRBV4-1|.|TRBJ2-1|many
TGCGCCAGCAGCCAAGATCCCGGGAGCTTCTACAATGAGCAGTTCTTC
CASSQDPGSFYNEQFF
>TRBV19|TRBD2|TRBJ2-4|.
TGTGCCAGTAGTGGAAGACTAGCGGGAGAGAGTGACATTCAGTACTTC
CASSGRLAGESDIQYF
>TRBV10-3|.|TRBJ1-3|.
TGTGCCATCAGTGCATGGCTTGGTGGAAACACCATATATTTT
CAISAWLGGNTIYF
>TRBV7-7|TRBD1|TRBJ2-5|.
TGTGCCAGCAGCTCGCAACAGGGGCGAGAGACCCAGTACTTC
CASSSQQGRETQYF
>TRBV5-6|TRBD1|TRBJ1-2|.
TGTGCCAGCAGCCCCCTCGTGGGTCGACAGGGGAAGGCGTATGGCTACACCTTC
CASSPLVGRQGKAYGYTF
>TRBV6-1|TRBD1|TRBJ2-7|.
TGTGCCAGCAGTGAGTCCGGGACAGGGTCCTACGAGCAGTACTTC
CASSESGTGSYEQYF
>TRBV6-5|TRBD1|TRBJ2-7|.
TGTGCCAGCAGTTACCGGGACAGCCTCCCCTACGAGCAGTACTTC
CASSYRDSLPYEQYF
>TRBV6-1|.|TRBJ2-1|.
TGTGCCAGCAGTGAAGGGCAGGGGGGCTACAATGAGCAGTTCTTC
CASSEGQGGYNEQFF
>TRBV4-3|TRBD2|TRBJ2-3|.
TGCGCCAGCAGTCCGGGACTATCAAGCACAGATACGCAGTATTTT
CASSPGLSSTDTQYF
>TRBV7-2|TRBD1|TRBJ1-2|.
TGTGCCAGCAGCTTTGGGGGGACAGTATATGGCTACACCTTC
CASSFGGTVYGYTF
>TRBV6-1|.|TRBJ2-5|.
TGTGCCAGCAGTGAAACAGGGCGGGCCCAACAAGAGACCCAGTACTTC
CASSETGRAQQETQYF
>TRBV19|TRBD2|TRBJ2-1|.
TGTGCCAGTAGCAGACTCCTAGCGGGAGGAAATGAGCAGTTCTTC
CASSRLLAGGNEQFF
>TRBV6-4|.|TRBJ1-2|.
TGTGCCAGCAGTGACTCGAGAGTCGGCTACACCTTC
CASSDSRVGYTF
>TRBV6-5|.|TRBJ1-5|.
TGTGCCAGCAGTCCCTACAGGGACAATCAGCCCCAGCATTTT
CASSPYRDNQPQHF
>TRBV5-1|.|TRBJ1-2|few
TGCGCCAGCAGCGCAGGGGCCGAAGGTGGCTACACCTTC
CASSAGAEGGYTF
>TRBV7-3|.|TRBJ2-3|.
TGTGCCAGCAGCCCCCAGGGCACAGATACGCAGTATTTT
CASSPQGTDTQYF
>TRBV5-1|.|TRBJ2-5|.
TGCGCCAGCAGCTTGGGCAGCGGTCCCTCGAAAGAGACCCAGTACTTC
CASSLGSGPSKETQYF
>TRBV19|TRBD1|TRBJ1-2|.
TGTGCCAGTAGAGGAATGGGCCAGGGGGCGAGGGGCTACACCTTC
CASRGMGQGARGYTF